The present T cell receptor beta chain was sequenced within a study of glioma-infiltrating T cells after dendritic cell vaccination (dated by TCRdb to the mid-2010s). Looking at the study overall: Of the roughly 15 glioblastoma patients in the cohort, all drawn from Phase I and II dendritic cell vaccination trials, 9 were newly diagnosed and 6 had recurrent disease. Between about 2002 and 2012, the patients were given dendritic cell vaccination pulsed with autologous tumor lysate. The vaccine was prepared from monocyte-derived dendritic cells that were cultured for roughly 7 days with IL-4 and GM-CSF and then pulsed overnight with autologous tumor lysate. Each patient got three intradermal injections of the dendritic cell vaccine, spaced at biweekly intervals, in the arm below the axilla. In glioblastoma patients vaccinated with dendritic cells, deep sequencing of TCR beta CDR3 regions served to measure tumor-infiltrating lymphocyte content and to compare repertoires between tumor and blood. TCR sequencing metrics, including TIL content and tumor-blood repertoire overlap, were correlated with survival after dendritic cell vaccination.

Beyond this particular receptor, the publication reports: Higher estimated pretreatment TIL content predicted longer time to progression and overall survival after dendritic cell vaccination. The cohort was small and heterogeneous, few patients had complete blood and tumor sets, and even fewer had initial-recurrent tumor pairs. The three-group TCR overlap response model was described as speculative and requiring prospective validation. TCR clonality showed no direct relationship with survival, which suggests that a diverse polyclonal response may matter.

Concerning this clone: The antigen it recognizes is unknown. No base-level quality is on record; no much larger clone is a single base apart.

The germline V gene gives CDR1 as SGHRS and CDR2 as YFSETQ. V and J are truncated by 4 bases and 5 bases respectively, leaving an intervening sequence of 15 bases. Taken from cysteine to phenylalanine, the CDR3 has 14 residues. Here the CDR3 DNA is all that survives: 42 bases in frame from base 1. Using the immunoSEQ assay, TCRB CDR3 regions were amplified from about 1.9 micrograms of genomic DNA, or from all available DNA when less than that was on hand. The multiplex PCR employed 60 forward primers targeting TCR V beta segments and 13 reverse primers targeting J beta segments. To estimate reads per starting template, synthetic control templates were spiked into each sample at limiting dilution. Reads of 87 bp were generated by sequencing on the Illumina HiSeq System. As for the authors' bioinformatics: PCR and sequencing errors were removed by a nearest neighbor algorithm that merged closely related sequences. TCR overlap was defined as the percentage of unique tumor TCR beta sequences that were also present in the same patient's peripheral blood. TCRdb retrieved this table from immuneACCESS and kept in-frame rearrangements only. Not all clones are present; in checked studies, unresolved V genes account for under half, and no reason is known for the remainder. From that table come the V and J calls and clone size; the DNA was used to work out D and trimming. Present in this sample are some 99,000 clones, over 80% of which were seen just once. The biggest ten clones account for 5.4% of the sample.

Interpreted using the paper, the time point label stands for: after dendritic cell vaccination, including at tumor progression/relapse. Patients were selected for having adequate residual fresh-frozen tumor tissue and more than two years of available survival data. Molecular status otherwise varied across the glioblastoma patients, but none of them carried an isocitrate dehydrogenase mutation. PBMC were collected before vaccination, two weeks after the third vaccination, and at tumor progression if progression occurred. The Qiagen DNeasy Blood extraction Kit was used to extract genomic DNA. The chain couples TRBV5-1 to TRBJ1-1; the best D guess is TRBD1, with 6 bases matching. Sample: blood, taken after dendritic cell vaccination. The TCR sequence derives from a human donor with glioblastoma. For the CDR3, the sequence is CASSQQGHGTEAFF. The bases read TGCGCCAGCAGCCAGCAGGGGCATGGGACTGAAGCTTTCTTT. Supplemented by the reference TRBV5-1 and TRBJ1-1 proteins around the CDR3, the complete variable domain is KAGVTQTPRYLIKTRGQQVTLSCSPISGHRSVSWYQQTPGQGLQFLFEYFSETQRNKGNFPGRFSGRQFSNSRSEMNVSTLELGDSALYLCASSQQGHGTEAFFGQGTRLTVV.